The 10 T cell receptor beta chains below were found in one sample sequenced in a study of CD8+ T cells in alopecia areata. RNA was extracted and reverse transcribed into cDNA as the sequencing template. The assay was immunoSEQ multiplex PCR, and TCRdb's table has in-frame clones only and misses some. This sample yields under 150,000 clones, of which roughly four fifths are seen a single time; 20% to 25% belongs to the top ten. The treatment denotes: oral pan-JAK inhibitor, 5-10 mg twice daily. The specimen was CD8+ T cells sorted from blood, collected at week 4, from a patient treated with tofacitinib. The origin of the receptors is a human donor with alopecia areata.

This clone was counted ten times or more. The chain couples TRBV13 to TRBJ2-3, with D maybe TRBD1 (6 bases). Germline V gene lookup returns CDR1 PRHDT and CDR2 FYEKMQ (reference sequence). The CDR3 extends over 15 amino acids. Trimming cost V 2 bases and J 3 bases, with 12 bases left between them. The CDR3 loop is CASSLRGGLTDTQYF. The CDR3 nucleotides read TGTGCCAGCAGCTTACGTGGGGGCCTAACAGATACGCAGTATTTT.

This chain links TRBV5-6 with TRBJ2-7; TRBD1 matches 7 bases. This CDR3 spans 16 amino acids. V trimming: 2 bases; J trimming: 5 bases; junction bases outside the gene matches: 13. The germline CDR1 and CDR2 sequences are SGHDT and YYEEEE. Here the CDR3 reads CASSLVGRGTNDEQYF. In DNA form, the CDR3 reads TGTGCCAGCAGCTTAGTGGGCAGGGGGACCAACGACGAGCAGTACTTC.

This chain joins TRBV29-1 and TRBJ2-7; possibly TRBD1 for D (5 bases). Germline assignment: CDR1 SQVTM and CDR2 ANQGSEA. Trimming removed 6 bases at V and 2 bases at J, with 11 bases between. CDR3 length equals 12 residues. CDR3 loop: CSVTGGAYEQYF. DNA for the CDR3: TGCAGCGTCACAGGTGGGGCCTACGAGCAGTACTTC.

CDR3 in DNA: TGTGCCAGCAGTCTGCGGACAGGGTCCTACAATGAGCAGTTCTTC. This encodes CASSLRTGSYNEQFF. The V call is TRBV6-6, the J call TRBJ2-1; 8 bases fit TRBD1. V lost 5 bases to trimming and J lost 1 base; unmatched junction nucleotides: 4. The CDR3 contains 15 residues. The V gene's germline CDR1 is MNHNY and CDR2 SVGAGI (reference sequence).

The chain joins TRBV4-3 to TRBJ1-1; D perhaps matches TRBD1 (6 bases). The V end was cut by 4 bases, the J end by 5 bases, with 14 bases between. Germline-derived CDR1 and CDR2 are LGHNA and YSLEER. CDR3 size: 14 residues. The CDR3 region is CASSPGQWGTEAFF. CDR3 nucleotide sequence: TGCGCCAGCAGCCCCGGACAGTGGGGAACTGAAGCTTTCTTT.

The rearrangement joins TRBV4-3 to TRBJ1-6; 8 nucleotides line up with TRBD1. Trimming cost V 0 bases and J 8 bases; bases outside gene matches: 6. The CDR3 has 16 residues. Germline V gene data show CDR1 as LGHNA and CDR2 as YSLEER. The chain's CDR3 is CASSQDWAQGDSPLHF. DNA for the CDR3: TGCGCCAGCAGCCAAGATTGGGCACAGGGGGATTCACCCCTCCACTTT.

This clone appeared once. The chain employs TRBV27 and TRBJ1-5; D is unclear. The CDR3 extends over 13 amino acids. In germline, CDR1 is MNHEY, CDR2 SMNVEV (reference sequence). Deletions cut 2 bases from V and 4 bases from J, with 6 bases between. The CDR3 coding sequence is TGTGCCAGCAGTTTAGCAGTGAATCAGCCCCAGCATTTT. This encodes CASSLAVNQPQHF.

The chain joins TRBV4-3 to TRBJ1-6, with TRBD1 matching over 8 bases. Germline values: CDR1 LGHNA, CDR2 YSLEER. CDR3 size: 17 residues. Trimming cost V 3 bases and J 7 bases; bases outside gene matches: 11. The chain's CDR3 is CASSQFSRTGNNSPLHF. The CDR3 coding sequence is TGCGCCAGCAGCCAGTTTTCCCGGACAGGGAACAATTCACCCCTCCACTTT.

J is TRBJ1-5 and V is TRBV4-3; D is undetermined. This CDR3 has 13 residues. The V and J ends lost 0 bases and 5 bases respectively, with 5 bases between them. Germline loops: CDR1 LGHNA, CDR2 YSLEER. The CDR3 DNA reads TGCGCCAGCAGCCAAGACTGGGATCAGCCCCAGCATTTT. Translating it yields CASSQDWDQPQHF.

The chain recombines TRBV12-5 with TRBJ2-3; D possibly matches TRBD1 or TRBD2 (5 bases each). Germline V gene lookup returns CDR1 LGHNT and CDR2 FRNRAP. CDR3 length: 15 residues. Trimming pared 1 base from V and 0 bases from J, leaving 8 bases between. CDR3 in DNA: TGTGCTAGTGGTTTGGCCGGGACCAGCACAGATACGCAGTATTTT. It codes for CASGLAGTSTDTQYF.